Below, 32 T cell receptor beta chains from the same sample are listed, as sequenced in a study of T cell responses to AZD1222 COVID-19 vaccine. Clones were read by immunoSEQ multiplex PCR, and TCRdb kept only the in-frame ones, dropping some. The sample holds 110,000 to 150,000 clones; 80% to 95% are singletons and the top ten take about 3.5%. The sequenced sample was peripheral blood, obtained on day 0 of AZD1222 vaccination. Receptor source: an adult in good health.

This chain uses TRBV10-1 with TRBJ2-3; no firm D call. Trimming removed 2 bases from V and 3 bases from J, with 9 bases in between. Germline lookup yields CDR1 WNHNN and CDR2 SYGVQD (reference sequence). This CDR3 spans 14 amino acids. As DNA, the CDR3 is TGCGCCAGCAGTGAGAACCGGGTAACAGATACGCAGTATTTT. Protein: CASSENRVTDTQYF.

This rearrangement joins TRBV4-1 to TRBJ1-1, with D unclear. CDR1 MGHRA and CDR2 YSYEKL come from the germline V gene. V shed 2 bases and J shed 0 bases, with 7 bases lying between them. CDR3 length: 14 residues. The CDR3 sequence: CASSQWVLNTEAFF. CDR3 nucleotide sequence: TGCGCCAGCAGCCAATGGGTTCTGAACACTGAAGCTTTCTTT.

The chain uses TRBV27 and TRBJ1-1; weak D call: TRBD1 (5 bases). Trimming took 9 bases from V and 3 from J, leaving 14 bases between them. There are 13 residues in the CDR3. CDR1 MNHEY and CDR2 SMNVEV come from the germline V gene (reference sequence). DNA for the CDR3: TGTGCCAGTACCGGGATGGGGGACACTGAAGCTTTCTTT. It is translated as CASTGMGDTEAFF.

CDR3 amino acids: CASSLGRDYEQYF. CDR3 sequence (DNA): TGTGCCAGCAGCTTAGGGAGGGACTACGAGCAGTACTTC. V usage is TRBV7-8 and J usage is TRBJ2-7, with D possibly matching TRBD2 (6 bases). Trimming left V 1 base short and J 3 bases short, with 7 bases between. Per the germline V gene, CDR1 is SGHVS and CDR2 is FQNEAQ. CDR3 length: 13 residues.

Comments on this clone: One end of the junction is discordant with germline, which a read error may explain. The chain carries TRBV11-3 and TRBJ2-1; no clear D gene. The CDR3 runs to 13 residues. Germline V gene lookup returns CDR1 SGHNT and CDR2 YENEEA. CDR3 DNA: TGTGCCAGCAGCCTAGAGTCACCGGGTGAGCAGTTCTTC. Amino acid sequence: CASSLESPGEQFF.

The CDR3 here is CATSANTEAFF. As DNA, the CDR3 is TGTGCCACCTCGGCGAACACTGAAGCTTTCTTT. The rearrangement links TRBV10-3 to TRBJ1-1; unclear D gene. This CDR3 contains 11 residues. Germline values: CDR1 ENHRY, CDR2 SYGVKD. The V gene lost 10 bases and the J gene lost 1 base, with 7 bases spanning the gap.

For the CDR3, the DNA is TGTGCCATCAGCCCTTCTAGCGGCCAAGAGACCCAGTACTTC. Its protein product is CAISPSSGQETQYF. The V and J genes are TRBV10-3 and TRBJ2-5; TRBD2 matches at 7 bases. After removal of 6 bases from V and 1 base from J, the junction contained 5 bases not matched to a gene. The CDR3 spans 14 residues. The germline gives CDR1 ENHRY, CDR2 SYGVKD.

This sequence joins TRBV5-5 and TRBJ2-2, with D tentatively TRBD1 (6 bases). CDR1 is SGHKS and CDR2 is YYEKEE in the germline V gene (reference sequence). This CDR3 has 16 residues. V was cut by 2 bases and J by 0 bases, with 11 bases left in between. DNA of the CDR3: TGTGCCAGCAGCTTACCGACAGGACCGAACACCGGGGAGCTGTTTTTT. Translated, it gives CASSLPTGPNTGELFF.

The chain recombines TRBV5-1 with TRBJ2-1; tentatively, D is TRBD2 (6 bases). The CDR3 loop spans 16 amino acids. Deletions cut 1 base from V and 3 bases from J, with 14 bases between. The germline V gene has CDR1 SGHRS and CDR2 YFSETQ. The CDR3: CASSLNLASHYNEQFF. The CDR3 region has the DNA TGCGCCAGCAGCTTGAATCTAGCGTCCCACTACAATGAGCAGTTCTTC.

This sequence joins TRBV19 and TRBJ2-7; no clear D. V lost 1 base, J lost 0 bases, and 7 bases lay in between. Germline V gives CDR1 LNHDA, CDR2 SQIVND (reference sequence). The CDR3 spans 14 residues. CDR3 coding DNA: TGTGCCAGTAGTATAGCAGGTTTCTCCTACGAGCAGTACTTC. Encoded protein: CASSIAGFSYEQYF.

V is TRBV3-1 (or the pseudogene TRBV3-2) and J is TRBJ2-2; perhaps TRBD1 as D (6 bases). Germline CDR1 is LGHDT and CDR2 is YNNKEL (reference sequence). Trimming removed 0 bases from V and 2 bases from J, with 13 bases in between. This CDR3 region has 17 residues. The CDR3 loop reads CASSQDLVQGNTGELFF. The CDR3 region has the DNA TGTGCCAGCAGCCAAGATCTTGTACAGGGAAACACCGGGGAGCTGTTTTTT.

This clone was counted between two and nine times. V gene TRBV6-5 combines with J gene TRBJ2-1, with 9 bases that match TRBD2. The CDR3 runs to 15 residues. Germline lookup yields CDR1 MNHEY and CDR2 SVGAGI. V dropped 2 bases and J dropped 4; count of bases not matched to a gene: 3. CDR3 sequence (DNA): TGTGCCAGCAGTTACCTTAGCGGGAGTTACAATGAGCAGTTCTTC. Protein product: CASSYLSGSYNEQFF.

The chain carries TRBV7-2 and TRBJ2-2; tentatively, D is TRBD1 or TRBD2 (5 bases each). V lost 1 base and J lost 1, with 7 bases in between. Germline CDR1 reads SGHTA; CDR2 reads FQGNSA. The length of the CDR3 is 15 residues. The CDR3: CASSLVGGNTGELFF. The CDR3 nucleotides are TGTGCCAGCAGCTTAGTTGGGGGGAACACCGGGGAGCTGTTTTTT.

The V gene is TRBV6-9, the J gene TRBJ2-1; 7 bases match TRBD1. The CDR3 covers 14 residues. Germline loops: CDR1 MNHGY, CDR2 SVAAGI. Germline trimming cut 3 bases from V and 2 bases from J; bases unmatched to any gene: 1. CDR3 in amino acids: CASSYRGTYNEQFF. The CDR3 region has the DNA TGTGCCAGCAGTTACAGGGGGACCTACAATGAGCAGTTCTTC.

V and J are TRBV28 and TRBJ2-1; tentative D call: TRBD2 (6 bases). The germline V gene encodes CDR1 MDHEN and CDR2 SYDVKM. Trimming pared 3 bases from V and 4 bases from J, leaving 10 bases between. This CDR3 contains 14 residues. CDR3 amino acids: CASSLGGQYNEQFF. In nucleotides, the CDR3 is TGTGCCAGCAGTTTGGGGGGTCAGTACAATGAGCAGTTCTTC.

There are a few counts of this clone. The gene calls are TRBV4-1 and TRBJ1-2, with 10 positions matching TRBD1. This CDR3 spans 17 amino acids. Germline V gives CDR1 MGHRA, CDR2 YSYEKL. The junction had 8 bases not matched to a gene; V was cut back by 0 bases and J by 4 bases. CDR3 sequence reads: CASSQETGGGLGYGYTF. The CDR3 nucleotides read TGCGCCAGCAGCCAAGAGACAGGGGGCGGGCTAGGCTATGGCTACACCTTC.

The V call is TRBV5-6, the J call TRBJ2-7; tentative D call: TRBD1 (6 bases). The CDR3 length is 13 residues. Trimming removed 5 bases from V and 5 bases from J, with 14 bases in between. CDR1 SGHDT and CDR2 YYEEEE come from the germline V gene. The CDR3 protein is CASSTGTLDEQYF. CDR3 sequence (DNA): TGTGCCAGCAGTACCGGGACACTCGACGAGCAGTACTTC.

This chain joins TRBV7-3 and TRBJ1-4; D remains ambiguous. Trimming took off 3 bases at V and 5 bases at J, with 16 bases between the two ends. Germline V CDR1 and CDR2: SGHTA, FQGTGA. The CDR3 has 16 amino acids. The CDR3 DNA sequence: TGTGCCAGCAGCTTCCGACCGCCTGATACCAATGAAAAACTGTTTTTT. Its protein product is CASSFRPPDTNEKLFF. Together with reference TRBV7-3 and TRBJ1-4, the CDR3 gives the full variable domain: GAGVSQTPSNKVTEKGKYVELRCDPISGHTALYWYRQSLGQGPEFLIYFQGTGAADDSGLPNDRFFAVRPEGSVSTLKIQRTERGDSAVYLCASSFRPPDTNEKLFFGSGTQLSVL.

The chain's CDR3 is CASRPRDRGRYNEQFF. As DNA, the CDR3 is TGTGCCAGCAGACCCCGGGACAGGGGGCGTTACAATGAGCAGTTCTTC. The rearrangement links TRBV2 to TRBJ2-1, with TRBD1 identical over 12 bases. From germline, CDR1 is SNHLY and CDR2 FYNNEI. With V trimmed by 6 bases and J by 4 bases, 7 bases remained unmatched. This CDR3 spans 16 amino acids.

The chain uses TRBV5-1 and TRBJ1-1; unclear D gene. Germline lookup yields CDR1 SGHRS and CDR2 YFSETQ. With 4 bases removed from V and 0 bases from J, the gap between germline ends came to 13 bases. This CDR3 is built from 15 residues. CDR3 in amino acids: CASSPLYGMNTEAFF. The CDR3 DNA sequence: TGCGCCAGCAGCCCTTTGTACGGAATGAACACTGAAGCTTTCTTT.

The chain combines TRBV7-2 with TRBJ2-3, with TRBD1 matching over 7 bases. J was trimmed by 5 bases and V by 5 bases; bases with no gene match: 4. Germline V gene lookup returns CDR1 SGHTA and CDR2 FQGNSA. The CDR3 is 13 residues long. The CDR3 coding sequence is TGTGCCAGCAGCCAATGGACAGGAGATACGCAGTATTTT. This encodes CASSQWTGDTQYF. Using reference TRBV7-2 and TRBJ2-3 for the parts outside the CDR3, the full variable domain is GAGVSQSPSNKVTEKGKDVELRCDPISGHTALYWYRQSLGQGLEFLIYFQGNSAPDKSGLPSDRFSAERTGGSVSTLTIQRTQQEDSAVYLCASSQWTGDTQYFGPGTRLTVL.

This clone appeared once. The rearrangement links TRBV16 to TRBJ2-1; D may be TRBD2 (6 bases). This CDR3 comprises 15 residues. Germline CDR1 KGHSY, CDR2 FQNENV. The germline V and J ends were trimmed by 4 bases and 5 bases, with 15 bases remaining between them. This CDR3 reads CASSPYGTPNNEQFF. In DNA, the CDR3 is TGTGCCAGCAGCCCCTACGGGACTCCCAACAATGAGCAGTTCTTC.

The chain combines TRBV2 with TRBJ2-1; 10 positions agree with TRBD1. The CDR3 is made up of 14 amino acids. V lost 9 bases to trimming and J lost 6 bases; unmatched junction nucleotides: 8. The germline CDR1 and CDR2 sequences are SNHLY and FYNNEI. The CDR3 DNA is TGTGCCAGTCTCCGGGACAGGGGCCTCAATGAGCAGTTCTTC. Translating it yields CASLRDRGLNEQFF.

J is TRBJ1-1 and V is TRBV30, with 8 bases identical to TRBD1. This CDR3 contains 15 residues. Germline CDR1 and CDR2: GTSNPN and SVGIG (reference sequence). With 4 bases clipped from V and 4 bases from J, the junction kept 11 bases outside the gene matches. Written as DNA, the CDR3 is TGTGCCTGGAACCCCTTTGGACAGGGCTCCACTGAAGCTTTCTTT. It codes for CAWNPFGQGSTEAFF.

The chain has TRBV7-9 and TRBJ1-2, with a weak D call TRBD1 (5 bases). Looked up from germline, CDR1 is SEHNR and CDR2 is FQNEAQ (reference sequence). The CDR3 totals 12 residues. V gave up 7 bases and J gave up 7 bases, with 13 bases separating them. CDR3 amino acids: CASTIGGRGYTF. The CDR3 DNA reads TGTGCCAGCACCATTGGGGGTCGTGGCTACACCTTC.

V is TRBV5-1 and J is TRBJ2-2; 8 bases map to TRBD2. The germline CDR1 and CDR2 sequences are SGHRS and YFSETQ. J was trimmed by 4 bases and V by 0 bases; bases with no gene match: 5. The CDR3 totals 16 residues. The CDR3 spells CASSLGLALFTGELFF. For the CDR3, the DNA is TGCGCCAGCAGCTTGGGACTAGCGTTGTTCACCGGGGAGCTGTTTTTT.

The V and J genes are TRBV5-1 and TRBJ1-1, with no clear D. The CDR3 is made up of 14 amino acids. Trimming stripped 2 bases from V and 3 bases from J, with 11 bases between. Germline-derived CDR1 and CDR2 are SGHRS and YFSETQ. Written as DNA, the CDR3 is TGCGCCAGCAGCTTACGCACGCGGGACACTGAAGCTTTCTTT. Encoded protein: CASSLRTRDTEAFF. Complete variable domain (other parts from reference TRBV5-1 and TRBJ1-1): KAGVTQTPRYLIKTRGQQVTLSCSPISGHRSVSWYQQTPGQGLQFLFEYFSETQRNKGNFPGRFSGRQFSNSRSEMNVSTLELGDSALYLCASSLRTRDTEAFFGQGTRLTVV.

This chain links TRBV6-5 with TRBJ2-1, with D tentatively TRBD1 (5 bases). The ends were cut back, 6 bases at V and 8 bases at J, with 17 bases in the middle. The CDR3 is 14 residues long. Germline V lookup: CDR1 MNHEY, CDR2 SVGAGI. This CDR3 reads CASSRTPTRDEQFF. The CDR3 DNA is TGTGCCAGCAGCCGGACACCCACCCGGGATGAGCAGTTCTTC.

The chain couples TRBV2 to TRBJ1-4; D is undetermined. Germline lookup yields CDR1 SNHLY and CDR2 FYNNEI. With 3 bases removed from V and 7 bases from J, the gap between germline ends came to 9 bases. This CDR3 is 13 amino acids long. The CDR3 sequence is CASSDGPAEKLFF. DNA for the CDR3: TGTGCCAGCAGTGATGGACCGGCTGAAAAACTGTTTTTT.

The CDR3, as DNA: TGTGCCAGCAGGCCAGCTTCTTCCGCCTTTGGAGCTAACTATGGCTACACCTTC. As protein: CASRPASSAFGANYGYTF. V gene TRBV7-2 combines with J gene TRBJ1-2; D is unresolved. The CDR3 is 18 residues long. Germline-derived CDR1 and CDR2 are SGHTA and FQGNSA. V lost 6 bases, J lost 0 bases, and 23 bases lay in between.

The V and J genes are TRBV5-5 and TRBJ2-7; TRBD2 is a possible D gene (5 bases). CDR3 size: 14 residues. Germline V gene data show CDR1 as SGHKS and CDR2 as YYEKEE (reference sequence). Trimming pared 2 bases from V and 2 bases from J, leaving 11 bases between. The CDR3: CASSFREGPYEQYF. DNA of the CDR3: TGTGCCAGCAGCTTCCGAGAGGGCCCCTACGAGCAGTACTTC.

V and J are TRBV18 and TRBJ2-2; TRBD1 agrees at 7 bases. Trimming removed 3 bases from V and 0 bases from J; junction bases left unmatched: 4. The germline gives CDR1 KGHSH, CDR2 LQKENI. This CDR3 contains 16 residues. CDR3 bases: TGTGCCAGCTCACCCCAGGGGGTTGCGAACACCGGGGAGCTGTTTTTT. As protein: CASSPQGVANTGELFF.